A selection of T cell receptor beta chains follows, all from one sample in a study of blood T cell repertoires in COVID-19. TCRdb's table, derived via immunoSEQ multiplex PCR, lists solely in-frame clones and lacks some. This sample yields around 58,000 clones, of which roughly 85% are seen a single time; around two fifths belongs to the top ten. Sequencing used peripheral blood. These receptors originate from a woman aged 55-70 years with COVID-19, enrolled during active disease. Both conserved end residues are part of each CDR3. Each record gives: J gene, V gene, CDR3 protein.

j_gene: TRBJ1-1; v_gene: TRBV29-1; CDR3aa: CSVGGGHHTEAFF
j_gene: TRBJ1-2; v_gene: TRBV5-4; CDR3aa: CASSLAGGDVLGYTF
j_gene: TRBJ2-3; v_gene: TRBV2; CDR3aa: CASSEGVRDTQYF
j_gene: TRBJ1-1; v_gene: TRBV7-8; CDR3aa: CASSSPTGVETEAFF
j_gene: TRBJ2-7; v_gene: TRBV15; CDR3aa: CATSSFREKQYF
j_gene: TRBJ1-2; v_gene: TRBV7-2; CDR3aa: CASSLGRGNYGYTF
j_gene: TRBJ2-7; v_gene: TRBV4-3; CDR3aa: CASSQDAGGSYEQYF
j_gene: TRBJ2-1; v_gene: TRBV19; CDR3aa: CASQTLAGGPIDEQFF
j_gene: TRBJ1-6; v_gene: TRBV19; CDR3aa: CASRPGLGGSPLHF
j_gene: TRBJ2-5; v_gene: TRBV18; CDR3aa: CASSGTGIETQYF
j_gene: TRBJ2-7; v_gene: TRBV5-4; CDR3aa: CASSLVGAGGTLYEQYF
j_gene: TRBJ2-7; v_gene: TRBV2; CDR3aa: CASSEMNTSYEQYF
j_gene: TRBJ2-7; v_gene: TRBV6-1; CDR3aa: CASSVRQGAWFSYEQYF
j_gene: TRBJ1-4; v_gene: TRBV3-1/TRBV3-2; CDR3aa: CASSQVNSNEKLFF
j_gene: TRBJ1-5; v_gene: TRBV6-5; CDR3aa: CASSYSTEYQPQHF
j_gene: TRBJ2-7; v_gene: TRBV24-1; CDR3aa: CATSDSGSRLEQYF
j_gene: TRBJ2-3; v_gene: TRBV6-2/TRBV6-3; CDR3aa: CASSYDQGADTQYF
j_gene: TRBJ1-2; v_gene: TRBV4-1; CDR3aa: CASSQDLGKGYTF